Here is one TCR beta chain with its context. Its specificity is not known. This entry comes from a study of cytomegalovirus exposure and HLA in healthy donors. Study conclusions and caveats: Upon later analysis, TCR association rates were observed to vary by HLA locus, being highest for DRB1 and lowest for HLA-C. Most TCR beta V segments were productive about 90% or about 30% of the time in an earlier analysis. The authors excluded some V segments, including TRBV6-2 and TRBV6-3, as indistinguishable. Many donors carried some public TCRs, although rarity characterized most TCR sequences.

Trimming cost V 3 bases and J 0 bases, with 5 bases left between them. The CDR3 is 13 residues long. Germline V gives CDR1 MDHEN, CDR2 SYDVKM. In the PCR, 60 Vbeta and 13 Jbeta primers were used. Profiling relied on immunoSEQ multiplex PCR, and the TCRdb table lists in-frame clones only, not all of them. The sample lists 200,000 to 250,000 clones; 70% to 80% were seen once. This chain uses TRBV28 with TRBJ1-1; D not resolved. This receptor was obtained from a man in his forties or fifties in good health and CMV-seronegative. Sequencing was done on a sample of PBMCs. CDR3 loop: CASSLVVNTEAFF. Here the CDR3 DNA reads TGTGCCAGCAGTTTGGTAGTGAACACTGAAGCTTTCTTT.